One and the same sample provided the 27 T cell receptor beta chains below, sequenced in a study. One entry per CDR3 protein, called by TCRdb with MiXCR from the 5' RACE reads. Counted here are tens of thousands of distinct CDR3 sequences, about 28% occurring once; the ten biggest clones make up approximately 3%. The sample consisted of tumor-infiltrating memory CD4+ T cells sorted from the breast tumor. Subset here: memory CD4+ T cells, CD4+CD45RO+CD25-. These receptors were obtained from a female donor with breast cancer.

This clonotype was detected only a few times. The gene calls are TRBV7-2 and TRBJ2-1, with D tentatively TRBD2 (6 bases). This CDR3 is 13 amino acids long. V was pared by 8 bases and J by 6 bases, with 14 bases between. Germline V gene data show CDR1 as SGHTA and CDR2 as FQGNSA. CDR3 region: CASPLAGTNEQFF. The CDR3 region has the DNA TGTGCCAGCCCCCTGGCGGGAACCAATGAGCAGTTCTTC.

This clonotype has just a few counts. V gene TRBV6-2 or TRBV6-3 combines with J gene TRBJ1-1, with D perhaps TRBD1 (5 bases). The CDR3 sequence is 15 residues long. The V and J ends lost 7 bases and 4 bases respectively, with 19 bases between them. Germline V gives CDR1 MNHEY, CDR2 SVGEGT. The CDR3 reads CASTDGAIRTTEAFF. The CDR3 DNA is TGTGCCAGCACTGACGGGGCTATCCGGACCACTGAAGCTTTCTTT.

The gene calls are TRBV7-2 and TRBJ2-7, with 7 positions matching TRBD2. This CDR3 comprises 12 residues. The germline V gene has CDR1 SGHTA and CDR2 FQGNSA. With V trimmed by 0 bases and J by 12 bases, 5 bases remained unmatched. The CDR3 DNA reads as TGTGCCAGCAGCTTAGCAGTCGGGAGGCCGTACTTC. Protein: CASSLAVGRPYF. The whole variable domain, filled in from reference TRBV7-2 and TRBJ2-7, reads GAGVSQSPSNKVTEKGKDVELRCDPISGHTALYWYRQSLGQGLEFLIYFQGNSAPDKSGLPSDRFSAERTGGSVSTLTIQRTQQEDSAVYLCASSLAVGRPYFGPGTRLTVT.

The J gene is TRBJ1-1, the V gene TRBV6-5; D not certain. With 6 bases removed from V and 4 bases from J, the gap between germline ends came to 12 bases. Germline CDR1 MNHEY, CDR2 SVGAGI. The CDR3 contains 13 residues. CDR3 sequence: CASSRGPGTEAFF. The CDR3 nucleotides are TGTGCCAGCAGCCGCGGGCCTGGCACTGAAGCTTTCTTT.

The chain recombines TRBV6-1 with TRBJ1-6; D gene uncertain. The germline V gene encodes CDR1 MNHNS and CDR2 SASEGT. Trimming cost V 8 bases and J 11 bases, with 19 bases left between them. This CDR3 is 14 amino acids long. The CDR3 is CASELRGARTPLHF. For the CDR3, the DNA is TGTGCCAGCGAGCTCCGGGGAGCAAGGACACCCCTCCACTTT.

Of note for this clonotype: An end of the junction differs from the germline gene, which may be a read error. The chain carries TRBV7-2 and TRBJ1-2; TRBD1 aligns across 10 bases. Germline CDR1 reads SGHTA; CDR2 reads FQGNSA. The CDR3 has 14 amino acids. The CDR3 DNA reads as TGTGTCAGCAGCCCCCGGGACAGGGGATCTGGCTACACCTTC. Amino acids: CVSSPRDRGSGYTF.

The V gene is TRBV11-3, the J gene TRBJ2-3; tentatively, D is TRBD1 (5 bases). Trimming pared 1 base from V and 5 bases from J, leaving 10 bases between. Looked up from germline, CDR1 is SGHNT and CDR2 is YENEEA. The CDR3 has 14 amino acids. CDR3 DNA sequence: TGTGCCAGCAGCTTAGGTCCAGGGCAAGATACGCAGTATTTT. As protein: CASSLGPGQDTQYF.

This clonotype was seen more than once but under ten times. The rearrangement links TRBV20-1 to TRBJ1-1, with D perhaps TRBD1 (5 bases). V lost 0 bases and J lost 4, with 12 bases in between. Germline-derived CDR1 and CDR2 are DFQATT and SNEGSKA (reference sequence). The CDR3 runs 14 residues. CDR3 protein: CSARDREGLTEAFF. CDR3 in DNA: TGCAGTGCTAGAGATAGGGAGGGACTCACTGAAGCTTTCTTT.

This clonotype was detected a few times. The rearrangement links TRBV29-1 to TRBJ1-1, with D perhaps matching TRBD1 (6 bases). Trimming removed 7 bases from V and 3 bases from J, with 12 bases in between. The germline CDR1 and CDR2 sequences are SQVTM and ANQGSEA. This CDR3 has 12 amino acids. The CDR3 here is CSANRADTEAFF. The CDR3 nucleotides read TGCAGCGCGAACAGGGCGGACACTGAAGCTTTCTTT.

As concerns this clonotype: This CDR3 is missing its conserved last phenylalanine or tryptophan, likely due to a read error. The chain recombines TRBV28 with TRBJ1-2; D uncertain. The CDR3 extends over 13 amino acids. Trimming took 7 bases from V and 4 from J, leaving 13 bases between them. Germline CDR1 MDHEN, CDR2 SYDVKM. In DNA form, the CDR3 reads TGTGCCAGCAAGATGGGTAGGGCCTATGGCTACACCTGC. Translation gives CASKMGRAYGYTC.

This clonotype came up a few times. J is TRBJ2-5 and V is TRBV5-1; D not resolved. The CDR3 loop spans 13 amino acids. Looked up from germline, CDR1 is SGHRS and CDR2 is YFSETQ. V shed 4 bases and J shed 1 base, with 8 bases lying between them. Here the CDR3 DNA reads TGCGCCAGCAGCCAAGAAGGCCAAGAGACCCAGTACTTC. This codes for CASSQEGQETQYF.

The genes are TRBV20-1 and TRBJ2-7, with D unclear. Germline V gene lookup returns CDR1 DFQATT and CDR2 SNEGSKA (reference sequence). V lost 0 bases and J lost 4, with 13 bases in between. This CDR3 region has 14 residues. The DNA for the CDR3 is TGCAGTGCTAGAGATATTAGCCTGGGGTACGAGCAGTACTTC. Protein product: CSARDISLGYEQYF.

This clonotype was detected a few times. The chain links TRBV5-1 to TRBJ2-1; D not certain. Per germline, CDR1 SGHRS and CDR2 YFSETQ. Trimming pared 5 bases from V and 6 bases from J, leaving 18 bases between. The CDR3 extends over 15 amino acids. CDR3 sequence reads: CASSFDTVSSNEQFF. Written as DNA, the CDR3 is TGCGCCAGCAGTTTCGACACAGTATCTAGCAATGAGCAGTTCTTC.

This clonotype has a single count. The chain has TRBV10-3 and TRBJ2-1; 9 bases fit TRBD2. J was trimmed by 3 bases and V by 6 bases; bases with no gene match: 6. The CDR3 totals 15 residues. Germline loops: CDR1 ENHRY, CDR2 SYGVKD. The chain's CDR3 is CAISDSGSGYNEQFF. CDR3 DNA: TGTGCCATCAGCGATAGCGGGAGCGGCTACAATGAGCAGTTCTTC.

The chain combines TRBV2 with TRBJ1-5; 8 bases fit TRBD1. Germline loops: CDR1 SNHLY, CDR2 FYNNEI. Trimming at V came to 6 bases and at J to 0 bases, leaving 7 bases not matched to a gene. The length of the CDR3 is 16 residues. Here the CDR3 reads CASRTQGAGSNQPQHF. In DNA form, the CDR3 reads TGTGCCAGCAGGACTCAGGGGGCGGGTAGCAATCAGCCCCAGCATTTT.

The chain carries TRBV25-1 and TRBJ1-2; 10 bases align to TRBD1. The CDR3 is made up of 16 amino acids. With V trimmed by 2 bases and J by 0 bases, 3 bases remained unmatched. Germline V gene data show CDR1 as MGHDK and CDR2 as SYGVNS. This CDR3 is CASSEGGQGSNYGYTF. In nucleotides, the CDR3 is TGTGCCAGCAGTGAAGGGGGACAGGGGTCTAACTATGGCTACACCTTC.

This clonotype was seen a handful of times. The J gene is TRBJ1-1, the V gene TRBV29-1; 10 bases map to TRBD1. Germline values: CDR1 SQVTM, CDR2 ANQGSEA. CDR3 length equals 11 residues. Trimming at V came to 7 bases and at J to 8 bases, leaving 4 bases not matched to a gene. The CDR3 coding sequence is TGCAGCGGAGGGGACAGGGGCGAAGCTTTCTTT. It codes for CSGGDRGEAFF.

The V and J genes are TRBV11-3 and TRBJ2-7, with D uncertain. The CDR3 totals 12 residues. V was clipped by 3 bases and J by 7 bases, with 10 bases between them. Germline V gene lookup returns CDR1 SGHNT and CDR2 YENEEA. This CDR3 is CASSLQLGEQYF. CDR3 in DNA: TGTGCCAGCAGCTTGCAACTGGGAGAGCAGTACTTC.

The J gene is TRBJ2-1, the V gene TRBV7-3; D is perhaps TRBD2 (5 bases). V shed 4 bases and J shed 5 bases, with 9 bases lying between them. This CDR3 has 13 residues. Germline V gene lookup returns CDR1 SGHTA and CDR2 FQGTGA. The CDR3 bases are TGTGCCAGCAGCTCTACTAGGAACAATGAGCAGTTCTTC. It encodes CASSSTRNNEQFF.

The chain links TRBV3-1 to TRBJ1-2; D is undetermined. Trimming shortened V by 1 base and J by 7 bases, and 10 bases separated the two germline ends. Per the germline V gene, CDR1 is LGHDT and CDR2 is YNNKEL (reference sequence). This CDR3 spans 13 amino acids. CDR3 sequence: CASSQVTDGGYTF. The CDR3 coding sequence is TGTGCCAGCAGCCAAGTTACTGACGGTGGCTACACCTTC.

V usage is TRBV11-3 and J usage is TRBJ2-6; possibly TRBD2 for D (6 bases). Looked up from germline, CDR1 is SGHNT and CDR2 is YENEEA. Trimming pared 4 bases from V and 1 base from J, leaving 8 bases between. CDR3 length: 15 residues. This CDR3 is CASSYGGSGANVLTF. Written as DNA, the CDR3 is TGTGCCAGCAGCTACGGGGGATCTGGGGCCAACGTCCTGACTTTC.

The chain has TRBV7-2 and TRBJ1-1; D gene uncertain. The CDR3 covers 12 residues. Germline V gives CDR1 SGHTA, CDR2 FQGNSA. The ends were cut back, 3 bases at V and 4 bases at J, with 6 bases in the middle. The CDR3 region is CASSFYATEAFF. CDR3 nucleotides: TGTGCCAGCAGCTTTTATGCCACTGAAGCTTTCTTT.

This clonotype was detected only a few times. This chain connects TRBV3-1 to TRBJ2-6; D not certain. Germline assignment: CDR1 LGHDT and CDR2 YNNKEL (reference sequence). The CDR3 runs 13 residues. Trimming pared 6 bases from V and 0 bases from J, leaving 3 bases between. CDR3 sequence reads: CASRGSGANVLTF. The CDR3 DNA follows: TGTGCCAGCAGGGGCTCTGGGGCCAACGTCCTGACTTTC.

This sequence joins TRBV7-9 and TRBJ2-6; no clear D. Germline values: CDR1 SEHNR, CDR2 FQNEAQ (reference sequence). The CDR3 extends over 14 amino acids. Trimming pared 8 bases from V and 3 bases from J, leaving 11 bases between. In DNA form, the CDR3 reads TGTGCCAGCCCCCCCCGTGGTGGGGCCAACGTCCTGACTTTC. This gives the protein CASPPRGGANVLTF.

Concerning this clonotype itself: The junction shows a germline mismatch at one end, possibly a read error. The chain links TRBV24-1 to TRBJ2-3; tentative D call: TRBD1 (5 bases). The CDR3 consists of 15 residues. Germline CDR1 KGHDR, CDR2 SFDVKD. The CDR3 protein is CATSDPLTRTGTQYF. The CDR3 coding sequence is TGTGCCACCAGTGACCCCCTTACCCGCACAGGTACGCAGTATTTT.

CDR3 sequence: CASSLAAGPAGNTIYF. In nucleotides, the CDR3 is TGTGCCAGCAGCTTAGCTGCGGGACCTGCTGGAAACACCATATATTTT. V usage is TRBV11-2 and J usage is TRBJ1-3; TRBD1 is a possible D gene (5 bases). Trimming cost V 1 base and J 2 bases, with 12 bases left between them. CDR3 size: 16 residues. Germline values: CDR1 SGHAT, CDR2 FQNNGV.

To note about this clonotype: The junction and the germline gene differ at one end; a read error may be behind it. The chain links TRBV5-6 to TRBJ2-3; D possibly corresponds to TRBD1 (5 bases). This CDR3 is built from 13 residues. The V gene's germline CDR1 is SGHDT and CDR2 YYEEEE. The CDR3 DNA reads TGTGCCAGCAGCTTAGTGCTGACAGATGCGCAGTATTTT. This codes for CASSLVLTDAQYF.